A selection of T cell receptor beta chains follows, all from one sample in a study of cytomegalovirus exposure and HLA in healthy donors. Data came from immunoSEQ multiplex PCR; TCRdb stores just in-frame clones and leaves some out. Of 120,000 or so clones in the sample, roughly 62% were seen once. Sequencing input: PBMCs. The receptor set was obtained from a man in his thirties or forties in good health and CMV-seropositive. Both conserved end residues are part of each CDR3. Each record gives: V gene, J gene, clone size, D gene, CDR3 DNA, CDR3 protein. A D gene is named only where the DNA matches it firmly. Size is omitted from some rows. Given values are once, few, many or a class for expanded clones.

V gene: TRBV5-1; J gene: TRBJ2-4; clone size: .; D gene: TRBD2; CDR3 DNA: TGCGCCAGCAGCTTGGTATCCCTAGCGGGAGGCCGCGGCAAAAACATTCAGTACTTC; CDR3 protein: CASSLVSLAGGRGKNIQYF
V gene: TRBV15; J gene: TRBJ2-3; clone size: .; D gene: TRBD2; CDR3 DNA: TGTGCCACCAGCAGAGATGGGCTAGCGGGGTCCACAGATACGCAGTATTTT; CDR3 protein: CATSRDGLAGSTDTQYF
V gene: TRBV5-4; J gene: TRBJ2-2; clone size: .; D gene: TRBD1; CDR3 DNA: TGTGCCAGCAGCTTCGGACAGGTGGCATACACCGGGGAGCTGTTTTTT; CDR3 protein: CASSFGQVAYTGELFF
V gene: TRBV28; J gene: TRBJ1-1; clone size: .; D gene: .; CDR3 DNA: TGTGCCAGCAGTTTGGGTTGGAGGGGCACTGAAGCTTTCTTT; CDR3 protein: CASSLGWRGTEAFF
V gene: TRBV2; J gene: TRBJ2-5; clone size: few; D gene: .; CDR3 DNA: TGTGCCAGCAGTTCGAATAGGGGTTCTGAGACCCAGTACTTC; CDR3 protein: CASSSNRGSETQYF
V gene: TRBV6-5; J gene: TRBJ2-1; clone size: .; D gene: .; CDR3 DNA: TGTGCCAGCACCACACGGGACACCTACAATGAGCAGTTCTTC; CDR3 protein: CASTTRDTYNEQFF
V gene: TRBV5-1; J gene: TRBJ2-3; clone size: .; D gene: TRBD2; CDR3 DNA: TGCGCCAGCAGCTTGGGGATAGCGGGAGATACGCAGTATTTT; CDR3 protein: CASSLGIAGDTQYF
V gene: TRBV27; J gene: TRBJ1-6; clone size: .; D gene: TRBD1; CDR3 DNA: TGTGCCAGCAGTCTATGGACAGGGGCTAATTCACCCCTCCACTTT; CDR3 protein: CASSLWTGANSPLHF
V gene: TRBV6-5; J gene: TRBJ1-4; clone size: .; D gene: .; CDR3 DNA: TGTGCCAGCACAAGGTCAGCGGGGGAAGAAAAACTGTTTTTT; CDR3 protein: CASTRSAGEEKLFF
V gene: TRBV19; J gene: TRBJ2-1; clone size: .; D gene: .; CDR3 DNA: TGTGCCAGTAGTATAGATTGGTCAGCGACCAATGAGCAGTTCTTC; CDR3 protein: CASSIDWSATNEQFF
V gene: TRBV7-3; J gene: TRBJ1-1; clone size: .; D gene: .; CDR3 DNA: TGTGCCAGCAGCTTAAGGGGCGCGAGGACTGAAGCTTTCTTT; CDR3 protein: CASSLRGARTEAFF
V gene: TRBV29-1; J gene: TRBJ2-5; clone size: .; D gene: .; CDR3 DNA: TGCAGCGATCGCAGAACCCGAGGAGAGACCCAGTACTTC; CDR3 protein: CSDRRTRGETQYF
V gene: TRBV7-2; J gene: TRBJ1-2; clone size: .; D gene: .; CDR3 DNA: TGTGCCAGCAGCCGAAGTCAGGGCAACTATGGCTACACCTTC; CDR3 protein: CASSRSQGNYGYTF
V gene: TRBV28; J gene: TRBJ2-5; clone size: .; D gene: .; CDR3 DNA: TGTGCCAGCAGTTTCTGGCAGGGGGGAGAGACCCAGTACTTC; CDR3 protein: CASSFWQGGETQYF
V gene: TRBV5-1; J gene: TRBJ2-7; clone size: .; D gene: TRBD1; CDR3 DNA: TGCGCCAGCAGCTTACAGGGGGTTTTATACGAGCAGTACTTC; CDR3 protein: CASSLQGVLYEQYF
V gene: TRBV15; J gene: TRBJ2-6; clone size: few; D gene: .; CDR3 DNA: TGTGCCACCAGCAGAGACCAGGGAGGAGGGGCCAACGTCCTGACTTTC; CDR3 protein: CATSRDQGGGANVLTF
V gene: TRBV6-5; J gene: TRBJ2-5; clone size: .; D gene: .; CDR3 DNA: TGTGCCAGCAGTAAGACAGTCCAAGAGACCCAGTACTTC; CDR3 protein: CASSKTVQETQYF
V gene: TRBV6-6; J gene: TRBJ2-5; clone size: .; D gene: TRBD1; CDR3 DNA: TGTGCCAGCAGTTACCAGGGGGCGGAGGAGACCCAGTACTTC; CDR3 protein: CASSYQGAEETQYF
V gene: TRBV6-8; J gene: TRBJ2-6; clone size: .; D gene: .; CDR3 DNA: TGTGCCATCTCCTGTCGGAGCTCTGGGGCCAACGTCCTGACTTTC; CDR3 protein: CAISCRSSGANVLTF
V gene: TRBV7-9; J gene: TRBJ2-1; clone size: .; D gene: .; CDR3 DNA: TGTGCCAGCAGCTTAGGGGCGTTCAGTAATGAGCAGTTCTTC; CDR3 protein: CASSLGAFSNEQFF
V gene: TRBV11-1; J gene: TRBJ2-7; clone size: .; D gene: TRBD1; CDR3 DNA: TGTGCCAGCAGCTACGCCGGGACAGGGGCCATCGAGCAGTACTTC; CDR3 protein: CASSYAGTGAIEQYF
V gene: TRBV30; J gene: TRBJ2-7; clone size: few; D gene: TRBD1; CDR3 DNA: TGTGCCTGGAGTGTAGTAGCAGGGGGCGGCTACGAGCAGTACTTC; CDR3 protein: CAWSVVAGGGYEQYF
V gene: TRBV5-5; J gene: TRBJ2-6; clone size: .; D gene: .; CDR3 DNA: TGTGCCAGCAGCTTGGTAGGGGCCGGGGCCAACGTCCTGACTTTC; CDR3 protein: CASSLVGAGANVLTF
V gene: TRBV19; J gene: TRBJ2-1; clone size: few; D gene: TRBD2; CDR3 DNA: TGTGCCAGTTGTCTAGCGGGGGACAATGAGCAGTTCTTC; CDR3 protein: CASCLAGDNEQFF
V gene: TRBV28; J gene: TRBJ2-1; clone size: .; D gene: TRBD1; CDR3 DNA: TGTGCCAGCAAGCCCGGGACAGGATTATACAATGAGCAGTTCTTC; CDR3 protein: CASKPGTGLYNEQFF
V gene: TRBV28; J gene: TRBJ2-7; clone size: .; D gene: .; CDR3 DNA: TGTGCCAGCAGACCCGGGACTCCTTCCTACGAGCAGTACTTC; CDR3 protein: CASRPGTPSYEQYF
V gene: TRBV5-1; J gene: TRBJ2-7; clone size: .; D gene: .; CDR3 DNA: TGCGCCAGCAGCTTCGGAAGACCGAGAGGGCACTACGAGCAGTACTTC; CDR3 protein: CASSFGRPRGHYEQYF
V gene: TRBV11-2; J gene: TRBJ2-7; clone size: .; D gene: TRBD2; CDR3 DNA: TGTGCCAGCAGCTCCACGGGGAGGGCCTACGAGCAGTACTTC; CDR3 protein: CASSSTGRAYEQYF
V gene: TRBV4-2; J gene: TRBJ1-4; clone size: few; D gene: .; CDR3 DNA: TGTGCCAGCTCTGACAGTCCTAATGAAAAACTGTTTTTT; CDR3 protein: CASSDSPNEKLFF
V gene: TRBV19; J gene: TRBJ1-5; clone size: .; D gene: .; CDR3 DNA: TGTGCCAGTAGTACTAGGGGGAATCAGCCCCAGCATTTT; CDR3 protein: CASSTRGNQPQHF
V gene: TRBV18; J gene: TRBJ2-5; clone size: .; D gene: .; CDR3 DNA: TGTGCCAGCTCAACTACCAGGGCCGGAGAGACCCAGTACTTC; CDR3 protein: CASSTTRAGETQYF
V gene: TRBV4-1; J gene: TRBJ2-7; clone size: .; D gene: TRBD1; CDR3 DNA: TGCGCCAGCAGCCACAGGACAGGGGGCCAATACTACGAGCAGTACTTC; CDR3 protein: CASSHRTGGQYYEQYF
V gene: TRBV18; J gene: TRBJ2-7; clone size: .; D gene: .; CDR3 DNA: TGTGCCAGCTCACCCGCGCTCGGCTACGAGCAGTACTTC; CDR3 protein: CASSPALGYEQYF
V gene: TRBV7-9; J gene: TRBJ1-1; clone size: .; D gene: .; CDR3 DNA: TGTGCCAGCAGCTTAGTGGGCAGGAACACTGAAGCTTTCTTT; CDR3 protein: CASSLVGRNTEAFF
V gene: TRBV7-8; J gene: TRBJ1-1; clone size: .; D gene: .; CDR3 DNA: TGTGCCAGCAGCCCCGGTATTACAGGGTACACTGAAGCTTTCTTT; CDR3 protein: CASSPGITGYTEAFF
V gene: TRBV25-1; J gene: TRBJ1-2; clone size: few; D gene: TRBD1; CDR3 DNA: TGTGCCAGCAGTGAATCCCCCGGGACAGGGGGCGAAGGCTACACCTTC; CDR3 protein: CASSESPGTGGEGYTF
V gene: TRBV6-6; J gene: TRBJ2-3; clone size: few; D gene: .; CDR3 DNA: TGTGCCAGCGGAATAGACCACGGGACAGATACGCAGTATTTT; CDR3 protein: CASGIDHGTDTQYF
V gene: TRBV2; J gene: TRBJ1-3; clone size: .; D gene: .; CDR3 DNA: TGTGCCAGCAGTGACTCTAGGGGTTCTGGAAACACCATATATTTT; CDR3 protein: CASSDSRGSGNTIYF
V gene: TRBV19; J gene: TRBJ1-2; clone size: .; D gene: .; CDR3 DNA: TGTGCCAGTAGTATTTTCCGCGCTCCTAACTATGGCTACACCTTC; CDR3 protein: CASSIFRAPNYGYTF
V gene: TRBV7-9; J gene: TRBJ1-1; clone size: .; D gene: TRBD1; CDR3 DNA: TGTGCCAGCAGCAGGATTTTGGACAGGCGAGCTGAGAACACTGAAGCTTTCTTT; CDR3 protein: CASSRILDRRAENTEAFF
V gene: TRBV6-5; J gene: TRBJ2-7; clone size: .; D gene: .; CDR3 DNA: TGTGCCAGCAGTCCCCCGGGGACCTACGAGCAGTACTTC; CDR3 protein: CASSPPGTYEQYF
V gene: TRBV2; J gene: TRBJ1-2; clone size: .; D gene: .; CDR3 DNA: TGTGCCAGCAGTGAAGCCCGTGGGGGGAACACCTTC; CDR3 protein: CASSEARGGNTF
V gene: TRBV7-6; J gene: TRBJ2-3; clone size: .; D gene: .; CDR3 DNA: TGTGCCAGCAGCTTAGTCGGGGTCCGGGATGCAGATACGCAGTATTTT; CDR3 protein: CASSLVGVRDADTQYF
V gene: TRBV7-9; J gene: TRBJ2-1; clone size: .; D gene: .; CDR3 DNA: TGTGCCAGCAGCTTAGATGTTGCGGGACCCTCCTACAATGAGCAGTTCTTC; CDR3 protein: CASSLDVAGPSYNEQFF
V gene: TRBV10-3; J gene: TRBJ2-7; clone size: .; D gene: .; CDR3 DNA: TGTGCCATCAGTGAGCTGGGACACGGAGATTCCTACGAGCAGTACTTC; CDR3 protein: CAISELGHGDSYEQYF